The next 27 T cell receptor beta chains were all read from a single sample in a study of blood T cell repertoires in COVID-19. Clones were sequenced by immunoSEQ multiplex PCR, and TCRdb holds only the in-frame ones, with some missing. This table holds about 100,000 clones, more than 65% found once. Material: peripheral blood. Receptors were obtained from a human donor in a cohort sampled during active COVID-19.

The genes are TRBV5-4 and TRBJ1-2; D possibly corresponds to TRBD1 (5 bases). Trimming stripped 0 bases from V and 3 bases from J, with 9 bases between. From germline, CDR1 is SGHNT and CDR2 YYREEE (reference sequence). This CDR3 has 14 residues. The CDR3 protein is CASSLVGRDYGYTF. CDR3 nucleotides: TGTGCCAGCAGCTTGGTTGGCAGGGACTATGGCTACACCTTC.

The genes are TRBV2 and TRBJ1-4; 11 bases agree with TRBD1. Germline V gene lookup returns CDR1 SNHLY and CDR2 FYNNEI. This CDR3 contains 14 residues. The V gene end was trimmed by 5 bases and the J gene end by 7 bases; junction bases not matched to a gene: 3. CDR3 region: CASSRTGGLEKLFF. The CDR3 bases are TGTGCCAGCAGTCGGACAGGGGGCCTTGAAAAACTGTTTTTT. The whole variable domain, filled in from reference TRBV2 and TRBJ1-4, reads EPEVTQTPSHQVTQMGQEVILRCVPISNHLYFYWYRQILGQKVEFLVSFYNNEISEKSEIFDDQFSVERPDGSNFTLKIRSTKLEDSAMYFCASSRTGGLEKLFFGSGTQLSVL.

As concerns this clone: Other DNA variants within this sample encode the same CDR3. V usage is TRBV6-1 and J usage is TRBJ1-5; D not certain. CDR1 is MNHNS, CDR2 SASEGT, per germline. The V end was cut by 2 bases, the J end by 7 bases, with 9 bases between. CDR3 length: 13 residues. This chain's CDR3 is CASSESGNQPQHF. DNA for the CDR3: TGTGCCAGCAGTGAATCGGGGAACCAGCCCCAGCATTTT.

The rearrangement joins TRBV6-4 to TRBJ1-5; D gene ambiguous. Looked up from germline, CDR1 is MRHNA and CDR2 is SNTAGT. The CDR3 runs 13 residues. Trimming took off 4 bases at V and 7 bases at J, with 11 bases between the two ends. CDR3 bases: TGTGCCAGCAGTGTCGGGGTAGGGCAGCCCCAGCATTTT. Encoded protein: CASSVGVGQPQHF.

V is TRBV28 and J is TRBJ1-6; no clear D. Germline CDR1 MDHEN, CDR2 SYDVKM. The CDR3 is made up of 13 amino acids. V was cut by 2 bases and J by 7 bases, with 6 bases left in between. The CDR3 nucleotides are TGTGCCAGCAGTTTAACTAGGAATTCACCCCTCCACTTT. This gives the protein CASSLTRNSPLHF.

This clone turned up a few times. The rearrangement links TRBV6-6 to TRBJ2-5; 7 bases align to TRBD2. V trimming: 6 bases; J trimming: 5 bases; junction bases outside the gene matches: 6. The CDR3 runs 13 residues. Germline V lookup: CDR1 MNHNY, CDR2 SVGAGI (reference sequence). The CDR3 coding sequence is TGTGCCAGCAGCCCCCGGGAGGCGGAGACCCAGTACTTC. Protein product: CASSPREAETQYF.

The V call is TRBV5-6, the J call TRBJ2-7, with a tentative D call TRBD1 (6 bases). The CDR3 sequence is 14 residues long. The ends were cut back, 2 bases at V and 2 bases at J, with 11 bases in the middle. CDR1 and CDR2 from the germline V gene are SGHDT and YYEEEE. CDR3 residues: CASSFMDRAYEQYF. CDR3 DNA sequence: TGTGCCAGCAGCTTTATGGACAGAGCCTACGAGCAGTACTTC. Full variable domain (remainder filled in from reference TRBV5-6 and TRBJ2-7): DAGVTQSPTHLIKTRGQQVTLRCSPKSGHDTVSWYQQALGQGPQFIFQYYEEEERQRGNFPDRFSGHQFPNYSSELNVNALLLGDSALYLCASSFMDRAYEQYFGPGTRLTVT.

The CDR3 nucleotides are TGCGCCAGCAGCCCAGGAGCGGGATCCGTCTACAATGAGCAGTTCTTC. Amino acid sequence: CASSPGAGSVYNEQFF. The rearrangement joins TRBV5-1 to TRBJ2-1, with 7 nucleotides matching TRBD2. CDR3 length: 16 residues. Germline CDR1 is SGHRS and CDR2 is YFSETQ. Losses at the gene ends were 4 bases for V and 3 bases for J; bases not matched to a gene: 10.

The genes are TRBV3-1 (or the pseudogene TRBV3-2) and TRBJ2-2, with TRBD1 matching over 8 bases. CDR1 and CDR2 from the germline V gene are LGHDT and YNNKEL (reference sequence). This CDR3 spans 19 amino acids. The V gene end was trimmed by 0 bases and the J gene end by 5 bases; junction bases not matched to a gene: 14. DNA of the CDR3: TGTGCCAGCAGCCAAGATCCCGCAGCAAGGACAGGGCTTACCGGGGAGCTGTTTTTT. It translates to CASSQDPAARTGLTGELFF.

The V call is TRBV20-1, the J call TRBJ2-7; 7 nucleotides line up with TRBD1. CDR1 and CDR2 from the germline V gene are DFQATT and SNEGSKA (reference sequence). This CDR3 has 14 residues. J was trimmed by 6 bases and V by 3 bases; bases with no gene match: 11. DNA for the CDR3: TGCAGTGCTAGTTCCCCCCGACAGGGCGCCGAGCAGTACTTC. It is translated as CSASSPRQGAEQYF.

This chain links TRBV7-8 with TRBJ2-3, with D tentatively TRBD1 (5 bases). V lost 5 bases and J 4 bases, leaving 22 bases between the germline ends. The CDR3 has 17 amino acids. Germline V lookup: CDR1 SGHVS, CDR2 FQNEAQ. CDR3 in amino acids: CASSRITRPAGPDTQYF. In DNA form, the CDR3 reads TGTGCCAGCAGCCGCATAACTCGGCCCGCAGGGCCAGATACGCAGTATTTT.

The rearrangement links TRBV6-6 to TRBJ1-3; TRBD1 matches at 7 bases. Trimming removed 5 bases from V and 7 bases from J; junction bases left unmatched: 5. The CDR3 consists of 13 residues. The germline CDR1 and CDR2 sequences are MNHNY and SVGAGI (reference sequence). The CDR3 DNA reads TGTGCCAGCAGTCCGCCGACAGGGAACACCATATATTTT. Protein product: CASSPPTGNTIYF.

The table lists this clone with a few counts. The rearrangement joins TRBV7-3 to TRBJ2-3, with a possible D match to TRBD2 (6 bases). The CDR3 contains 19 residues. Looked up from germline, CDR1 is SGHTA and CDR2 is FQGTGA. V was cut by 5 bases and J by 1 base, with 25 bases left in between. The CDR3 sequence: CASSPQPPRLAVGTDTQYF. CDR3 bases: TGTGCCAGCAGCCCCCAACCCCCCCGCTTAGCGGTTGGCACAGATACGCAGTATTTT.

The chain recombines TRBV28 with TRBJ1-5, with 7 bases that match TRBD1. The V segment lost 3 bases and the J segment 6 bases; nucleotides outside the gene matches: 2. This CDR3 spans 13 amino acids. Per germline, CDR1 MDHEN and CDR2 SYDVKM. The CDR3 loop is CASSFRGRQPQHF. CDR3 coding DNA: TGTGCCAGCAGTTTTAGGGGGCGTCAGCCCCAGCATTTT.

This chain uses TRBV28 with TRBJ2-2; 7 bases are shared with TRBD1. Germline lookup yields CDR1 MDHEN and CDR2 SYDVKM. There are 15 residues in the CDR3. Losses at the gene ends were 6 bases for V and 4 bases for J; bases not matched to a gene: 8. DNA for the CDR3: TGTGCCAGCAGGGGGCCGGGACAGCGCACCGGGGAGCTGTTTTTT. Protein product: CASRGPGQRTGELFF.

The V gene is TRBV5-4, the J gene TRBJ1-4, with 7 bases lining up with TRBD1. V shed 4 bases and J 4 bases; nucleotides not matched to a gene: 7. CDR1 is SGHNT, CDR2 YYREEE, per germline (reference sequence). The CDR3 covers 15 residues. The chain's CDR3 is CASSDNRGLNEKLFF. Here the CDR3 DNA reads TGTGCCAGCAGCGATAACAGGGGCCTTAATGAAAAACTGTTTTTT.

This chain connects TRBV5-6 to TRBJ2-2, with D possibly TRBD1 on 5 matching bases. Per germline, CDR1 SGHDT and CDR2 YYEEEE. The V gene lost 4 bases and the J gene lost 9 bases, with 19 bases spanning the gap. The CDR3 extends over 15 amino acids. The CDR3 DNA reads as TGTGCCAGCAGCCAACTGGAACAGGTAGTCCGGGAGCTGTTTTTT. This translates into CASSQLEQVVRELFF.

The chain carries TRBV6-2 or TRBV6-3 and TRBJ2-7; TRBD2 agrees at 8 bases. V lost 3 bases, J lost 2 bases, and 12 bases stayed unmatched. The CDR3 is 17 residues long. The germline gives CDR1 MNHEY, CDR2 SVGEGT. CDR3 protein: CASSYWLAGGRTYEQYF. The CDR3 DNA is TGTGCCAGCAGTTATTGGCTAGCGGGCGGTCGAACCTACGAGCAGTACTTC.

This clone was detected only a few times. The chain recombines TRBV19 with TRBJ1-5, with no clear D. This CDR3 is 14 amino acids long. Germline assignment: CDR1 LNHDA and CDR2 SQIVND (reference sequence). V gave up 0 bases and J gave up 1 base, with 4 bases separating them. CDR3 coding DNA: TGTGCCAGTAGTATAGATACAAGCAATCAGCCCCAGCATTTT. This gives the protein CASSIDTSNQPQHF. Variable domain in full (rest from reference TRBV19 and TRBJ1-5): DGGITQSPKYLFRKEGQNVTLSCEQNLNHDAMYWYRQDPGQGLRLIYYSQIVNDFQKGDIAEGYSVSREKKESFPLTVTSAQKNPTAFYLCASSIDTSNQPQHFGDGTRLSIL.

This chain uses TRBV18 with TRBJ2-5; D is ambiguous. The CDR3 is made up of 12 amino acids. Looked up from germline, CDR1 is KGHSH and CDR2 is LQKENI. V lost 3 bases and J lost 1, with 3 bases in between. DNA of the CDR3: TGTGCCAGCTCACCTATCCAAGAGACCCAGTACTTC. Translation: CASSPIQETQYF.

V and J are TRBV7-3 and TRBJ2-5; D unresolved. Germline CDR1 reads SGHTA; CDR2 reads FQGTGA. Trimming cost V 2 bases and J 2 bases, with 6 bases left between them. The CDR3 sequence is 13 residues long. In DNA, the CDR3 is TGTGCCAGCAGCTTATCAGAACAAGAGACCCAGTACTTC. Protein: CASSLSEQETQYF.

The chain links TRBV6-4 to TRBJ1-2; D might be TRBD1 (6 bases). V lost 3 bases and J lost 7, with 21 bases in between. The CDR3 has 16 residues. From germline, CDR1 is MRHNA and CDR2 SNTAGT. The chain's CDR3 is CASSEEATGGPFGYTF. The CDR3 nucleotides read TGTGCCAGCAGTGAGGAGGCGACAGGAGGCCCTTTTGGCTACACCTTC.

The chain's CDR3 is CASSERQGGRDTQYF. The CDR3 DNA is TGTGCCAGCAGTGAAAGACAGGGGGGAAGGGATACGCAGTATTTT. The chain employs TRBV6-1 and TRBJ2-3, with 9 bases fitting TRBD1. Germline V CDR1 and CDR2: MNHNS, SASEGT. This CDR3 is built from 15 residues. Unmatched junction bases numbered 6, after V lost 2 bases and J lost 6 bases.

CDR3 nucleotides: TGTGCCAGCAGCGGACGGACAGGGAACACTGAAGCTTTCTTT. Its translation is CASSGRTGNTEAFF. The chain carries TRBV9 and TRBJ1-1, with 7 bases matching TRBD1. CDR1 SGDLS and CDR2 YYNGEE come from the germline V gene. J was trimmed by 1 base and V by 3 bases; bases with no gene match: 3. The CDR3 spans 14 residues.

This chain uses TRBV5-1 with TRBJ1-2, with 11 positions matching TRBD1. Germline lookup yields CDR1 SGHRS and CDR2 YFSETQ. The CDR3 is 17 amino acids. V dropped 4 bases and J dropped 8; count of bases not matched to a gene: 16. The CDR3 reads CASSLLSGRGQGVGYTF. As DNA, the CDR3 is TGCGCCAGCAGCCTGTTGTCCGGCAGGGGACAGGGGGTAGGCTACACCTTC.

The chain links TRBV5-5 to TRBJ1-1, with TRBD1 as a possible D gene (5 bases). The CDR3 consists of 15 residues. The germline gives CDR1 SGHKS, CDR2 YYEKEE (reference sequence). The V end lost 4 bases, the J end lost 3 bases, and 16 bases lay between the germline ends. In DNA form, the CDR3 reads TGTGCCAGCAGCCATACACGGGGCGGGGACACTGAAGCTTTCTTT. It codes for CASSHTRGGDTEAFF.

The chain couples TRBV29-1 to TRBJ2-2; 7 nucleotides match TRBD2. Germline CDR1 SQVTM, CDR2 ANQGSEA. The CDR3 loop spans 14 amino acids. Trimming took 7 bases from V and 3 from J; bases not matched to a gene: 8. Written as DNA, the CDR3 is TGCAGCGCCCGGACGGGGAGGGACACCGGGGAGCTGTTTTTT. This encodes CSARTGRDTGELFF.